The 27 T cell receptor beta chains below all came from one sample that was sequenced in a study of blood T cell repertoires in COVID-19. Sequenced by immunoSEQ multiplex PCR; TCRdb stores in-frame clones only, minus some. The table has a few hundred thousand clones, roughly 85% seen once. Material: peripheral blood. The receptors were sampled from a man aged 18-30 years with active or convalescent COVID-19.

The chain carries TRBV13 and TRBJ1-6; D remains unclear. Germline CDR1 reads PRHDT; CDR2 reads FYEKMQ (reference sequence). This CDR3 region has 14 residues. The V gene lost 5 bases and the J gene lost 6 bases, with 11 bases spanning the gap. The CDR3 DNA follows: TGTGCCAGCAGCCGCGGGATTCCTAATTCACCCCTCCACTTT. Translating gives CASSRGIPNSPLHF.

The chain employs TRBV6-2 or TRBV6-3 and TRBJ1-2, with D perhaps matching TRBD1 (5 bases). Germline assignment: CDR1 MNHEY and CDR2 SVGEGT. The CDR3 length is 13 residues. Trimming left V 6 bases short and J 3 bases short, with 11 bases between. Written as DNA, the CDR3 is TGTGCCAGCAGCCCTGACAGACACTATGGCTACACCTTC. It codes for CASSPDRHYGYTF.

The chain is built from TRBV10-3 and TRBJ1-2; 8 bases fit TRBD1. V dropped 6 bases and J dropped 4; count of bases not matched to a gene: 7. The CDR3 has 14 residues. Germline-derived CDR1 and CDR2 are ENHRY and SYGVKD. The CDR3 sequence: CAISGGQGAYGYTF. The CDR3 DNA is TGTGCCATCAGCGGGGGCCAGGGGGCCTATGGCTACACCTTC.

The chain joins TRBV30 to TRBJ1-4; D gene ambiguous. Per germline, CDR1 GTSNPN and CDR2 SVGIG (reference sequence). This CDR3 spans 12 amino acids. V was shortened by 0 bases and J by 8 bases, with 7 bases between the two germline ends. The DNA of the CDR3 is TGTGCCTGGAGTGTACTACCCGAAAAACTGTTTTTT. This encodes CAWSVLPEKLFF.

This clone was counted between two and nine times. Different DNA sequences within this sample yield the same CDR3. The gene calls are TRBV9 and TRBJ1-5; D ambiguous. The CDR3 runs to 15 residues. Deletions cut 0 bases from V and 1 base from J, with 8 bases between. Germline V CDR1 and CDR2: SGDLS, YYNGEE. The CDR3 region has the DNA TGTGCCAGCAGCGTAGACCCGGGGAGCAATCAGCCCCAGCATTTT. As protein: CASSVDPGSNQPQHF.

The CDR3: CASSPAVAQETQYF. The CDR3 DNA follows: TGTGCCAGTTCACCGGCAGTAGCACAAGAGACCCAGTACTTC. The chain has TRBV6-5 and TRBJ2-5; no firm D call. The CDR3 contains 14 residues. Germline V gives CDR1 MNHEY, CDR2 SVGAGI. V shed 9 bases and J shed 2 bases, with 16 bases lying between them.

The chain has TRBV5-1 and TRBJ2-6, with TRBD1 identical over 12 bases. Per the germline V gene, CDR1 is SGHRS and CDR2 is YFSETQ. This CDR3 spans 17 amino acids. The V segment lost 6 bases and the J segment 4 bases; nucleotides outside the gene matches: 8. The CDR3, as DNA: TGCGCCAGCACGCCGGGACAGGGGGCGAGAGGGGCCAACGTCCTGACTTTC. As protein: CASTPGQGARGANVLTF.

The V and J genes are TRBV19 and TRBJ2-3; maybe TRBD2 (6 bases). The CDR3 sequence is 17 residues long. Germline V gives CDR1 LNHDA, CDR2 SQIVND (reference sequence). Deletions cut 8 bases from V and 5 bases from J, with 26 bases between. The CDR3 protein is CASAPLNSGTKGDTQYF. The CDR3 DNA follows: TGTGCCAGTGCCCCTCTTAATAGCGGAACAAAAGGAGATACGCAGTATTTT.

This clone has a handful of counts. V gene TRBV5-6 combines with J gene TRBJ1-1; TRBD1 might be the D (5 bases). Germline V gives CDR1 SGHDT, CDR2 YYEEEE. The CDR3 has 15 residues. Trimming left V 5 bases short and J 4 bases short, with 18 bases between. This chain's CDR3 is CASRRGGEASTEAFF. CDR3 nucleotides: TGTGCCAGCAGAAGGGGAGGGGAGGCTAGCACTGAAGCTTTCTTT.

The CDR3, as DNA: TGTGCCACGACAGGGGCACGGAGGACTGAAGCTTTCTTT. Its protein product is CATTGARRTEAFF. The chain joins TRBV10-3 to TRBJ1-1; 8 nucleotides match TRBD1. The trim removed 10 bases at V and 5 bases at J, leaving 9 bases unmatched. CDR3 length: 13 residues. Germline V lookup: CDR1 ENHRY, CDR2 SYGVKD.

The chain links TRBV10-1 to TRBJ1-1, with no clear D. Germline V lookup: CDR1 WNHNN, CDR2 SYGVQD (reference sequence). CDR3 length equals 14 residues. The ends were cut back, 2 bases at V and 6 bases at J, with 13 bases in the middle. CDR3 coding DNA: TGCGCCAGCAGTGAGGACAACGATGGGTCTGAAGCTTTCTTT. Amino acids: CASSEDNDGSEAFF.

The chain couples TRBV15 to TRBJ1-2; TRBD1 matches 7 bases. Per the germline V gene, CDR1 is LNHNV and CDR2 is YYDKDF (reference sequence). Losses at the gene ends were 4 bases for V and 2 bases for J; bases not matched to a gene: 4. The CDR3 length is 14 residues. CDR3 in DNA: TGTGCCACCAGCAAGGGGGCGGAGAACTATGGCTACACCTTC. Amino acids: CATSKGAENYGYTF.

V is TRBV7-3 and J is TRBJ2-1; 13 bases map to TRBD2. The ends lost 5 bases at V and 8 bases at J; junction bases unmatched: 9. The CDR3 spans 16 residues. Germline values: CDR1 SGHTA, CDR2 FQGTGA. DNA for the CDR3: TGTGCCAGCAGCCTATACGGGACTAGCGGGAACGATGAGCAGTTCTTC. Translation gives CASSLYGTSGNDEQFF.

V usage is TRBV5-1 and J usage is TRBJ2-3, with D maybe TRBD1 (5 bases). CDR1 is SGHRS and CDR2 is YFSETQ in the germline V gene. V lost 5 bases to trimming and J lost 6 bases, with 10 bases between them. CDR3 length equals 12 residues. CDR3 in DNA: TGCGCCAGCAGTCGGTCAGGGGATACGCAGTATTTT. It translates to CASSRSGDTQYF.

The V call is TRBV9, the J call TRBJ1-2; D gene ambiguous. This CDR3 is 15 amino acids long. Germline values: CDR1 SGDLS, CDR2 YYNGEE. The ends were cut back, 3 bases at V and 2 bases at J, with 14 bases in the middle. Here the CDR3 reads CASSGDRSGNYGYTF. In nucleotides, the CDR3 is TGTGCCAGCAGCGGAGACCGCTCCGGGAACTATGGCTACACCTTC.

This rearrangement joins TRBV13 to TRBJ1-1; the match to TRBD1 covers 7 bases. Unmatched junction bases numbered 12, after V lost 5 bases and J lost 6 bases. Germline CDR1 and CDR2: PRHDT and FYEKMQ (reference sequence). The CDR3 sequence is 15 residues long. CDR3 coding DNA: TGTGCCAGCAGCCCGCCCTCGACAGGGAGGCCTGAAGCTTTCTTT. This translates into CASSPPSTGRPEAFF.

The J gene is TRBJ1-1, the V gene TRBV6-5; D unclear. CDR1 and CDR2 (germline): MNHEY, SVGAGI. CDR3 length: 11 residues. V dropped 7 bases and J dropped 8 bases, with 11 bases sitting between them. CDR3 in amino acids: CASKVGAEAFF. Here the CDR3 DNA reads TGTGCCAGCAAGGTAGGAGCCGAAGCTTTCTTT.

In this sample, this clone turned up a few times. V gene TRBV6-5 combines with J gene TRBJ2-1, with 7 bases matching TRBD1. V lost 0 bases to trimming and J lost 10 bases; unmatched junction nucleotides: 6. The CDR3 is 14 amino acids. The germline CDR1 and CDR2 sequences are MNHEY and SVGAGI. The CDR3 DNA sequence: TGTGCCAGCAGTTACTCGGGACAGCTGAGCGAGCAGTTCTTC. Its protein is CASSYSGQLSEQFF.

This clone has more than one count but fewer than ten. The chain employs TRBV6-2 or TRBV6-3 and TRBJ2-6; 11 positions agree with TRBD1. CDR1 is MNHEY, CDR2 SVGEGT, per germline. V was pared by 5 bases and J by 8 bases, with 5 bases of the junction left unmatched. The CDR3 is 15 residues long. CDR3 sequence reads: CASSPWDRGTNVLTF. The CDR3 bases are TGTGCCAGCAGTCCATGGGACAGGGGGACCAACGTCCTGACTTTC.

The chain couples TRBV19 to TRBJ2-3; perhaps TRBD2 as D (6 bases). Germline V gene lookup returns CDR1 LNHDA and CDR2 SQIVND (reference sequence). The V and J ends lost 1 base and 2 bases respectively, with 16 bases between them. There are 17 residues in the CDR3. DNA for the CDR3: TGTGCCAGTAGTATAGTTTGGTGGGAGGACACCACAGATACGCAGTATTTT. Its translation is CASSIVWWEDTTDTQYF.

The chain recombines TRBV20-1 with TRBJ1-2; D uncertain. This CDR3 region has 11 residues. V lost 2 bases, J lost 6 bases, and 7 bases lay in between. Germline V CDR1 and CDR2: DFQATT, SNEGSKA (reference sequence). CDR3 sequence (DNA): TGCAGTGCTAGACTCCCCCATGGCTACACCTTC. This gives the protein CSARLPHGYTF.

The genes are TRBV19 and TRBJ1-2; the match to TRBD1 covers 7 bases. The CDR3 is 16 amino acids. V trimming: 3 bases; J trimming: 4 bases; junction bases outside the gene matches: 11. Germline V gene sequence: CDR1 LNHDA, CDR2 SQIVND (reference sequence). CDR3 sequence reads: CASSIGGDSQPYGYTF. CDR3 nucleotides: TGTGCCAGTAGTATCGGAGGGGACAGTCAACCCTATGGCTACACCTTC.

This chain links TRBV29-1 with TRBJ1-4; 7 bases are a match to TRBD1. Trimming at V came to 6 bases and at J to 6 bases, leaving 13 bases not matched to a gene. CDR1 is SQVTM and CDR2 is ANQGSEA in the germline V gene. The CDR3 covers 15 residues. In nucleotides, the CDR3 is TGCAGCGTCGCTCCGACAGGGCCATGGGATGAAAAACTGTTTTTT. It translates to CSVAPTGPWDEKLFF. Complete variable domain (other parts from reference TRBV29-1 and TRBJ1-4): SAVISQKPSRDICQRGTSLTIQCQVDSQVTMMFWYRQQPGQSLTLIATANQGSEATYESGFVIDKFPISRPNLTFSTLTVSNMSPEDSSIYLCSVAPTGPWDEKLFFGSGTQLSVL.

The chain recombines TRBV7-9 with TRBJ2-3; a weak D match, TRBD2 (6 bases). CDR1 is SEHNR and CDR2 is FQNEAQ in the germline V gene (reference sequence). The V end lost 5 bases, the J end lost 0 bases, and 18 bases lay between the germline ends. This CDR3 region has 17 residues. The CDR3 is CASSPTRGTTSTDTQYF. The CDR3 nucleotides read TGTGCCAGCAGCCCCACCCGGGGGACCACCAGCACAGATACGCAGTATTTT.

This chain joins TRBV3-1 (or the pseudogene TRBV3-2) and TRBJ2-1, with 13 positions matching TRBD2. There are 15 residues in the CDR3. Germline V gives CDR1 LGHDT, CDR2 YNNKEL (reference sequence). V was clipped by 4 bases and J by 10 bases; unmatched bases: 7. This CDR3 is CASSPPGLAGSEQFF. In DNA, the CDR3 is TGTGCCAGCAGCCCCCCGGGACTAGCGGGGAGCGAGCAGTTCTTC.

Only a few counts were recorded for this clone. The chain uses TRBV7-3 and TRBJ2-1; 7 nucleotides match TRBD1. V shed 4 bases, J shed 9 bases, and the junction held 3 bases outside the gene matches. The CDR3 spans 12 residues. The germline V gene encodes CDR1 SGHTA and CDR2 FQGTGA. The CDR3 spells CASSSTGAEQFF. The DNA of the CDR3 is TGTGCCAGCAGCTCTACAGGGGCTGAGCAGTTCTTC.

V usage is TRBV20-1 and J usage is TRBJ2-7, with 9 bases aligning to TRBD1. CDR3 length: 17 residues. CDR1 is DFQATT, CDR2 SNEGSKA, per germline (reference sequence). The trim removed 3 bases at V and 3 bases at J, leaving 15 bases unmatched. The CDR3 coding sequence is TGCAGTGCTAGTCCCCCGGGACAGGGTCCTCTAGGCTACGAGCAGTACTTC. Translated: CSASPPGQGPLGYEQYF.